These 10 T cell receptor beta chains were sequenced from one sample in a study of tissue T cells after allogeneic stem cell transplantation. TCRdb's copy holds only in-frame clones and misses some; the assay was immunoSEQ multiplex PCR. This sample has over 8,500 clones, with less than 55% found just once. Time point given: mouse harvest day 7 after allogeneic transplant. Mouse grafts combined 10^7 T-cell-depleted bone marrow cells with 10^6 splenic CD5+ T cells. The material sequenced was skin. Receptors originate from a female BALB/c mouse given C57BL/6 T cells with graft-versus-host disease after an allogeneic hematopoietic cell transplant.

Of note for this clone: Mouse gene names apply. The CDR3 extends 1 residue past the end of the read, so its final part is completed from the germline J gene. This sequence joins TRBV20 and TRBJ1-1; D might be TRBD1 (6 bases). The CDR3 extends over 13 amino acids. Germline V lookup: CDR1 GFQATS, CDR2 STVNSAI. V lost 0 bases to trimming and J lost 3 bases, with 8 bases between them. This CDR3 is CGAREGADTEVFF. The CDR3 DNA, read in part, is TGTGGTGCTAGGGAGGGGGCGGACACAGAAGTCTTC. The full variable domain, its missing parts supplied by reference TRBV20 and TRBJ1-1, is GALVYQYPRRTICKSGTSMRMECQAVGFQATSVAWYRQSPQKTFELIALSTVNSAIKYEQNFTQEKFPISHPNLSFSSMTVLNAYLEDRGLYLCGAREGADTEVFFGKGTRLTVV.

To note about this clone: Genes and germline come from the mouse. The sequenced CDR3 bases are TGTGCCAGCTCTCTGACTGGGGTGTATGAACAGTAC. Translating gives CASSLTGVYEQY. The full CDR3 protein reads CASSLTGVYEQYF. The V gene is TRBV12-2, the J gene TRBJ2-7; TRBD2 matches at 8 bases. The CDR3 extends 1 residue past the end of the read, so its final part is completed from the germline J gene. Trimming at V came to 1 base and at J to 4 bases, leaving 2 bases not matched to a gene. The CDR3 contains 13 residues. Per germline, CDR1 SGHLS and CDR2 HYDKME.

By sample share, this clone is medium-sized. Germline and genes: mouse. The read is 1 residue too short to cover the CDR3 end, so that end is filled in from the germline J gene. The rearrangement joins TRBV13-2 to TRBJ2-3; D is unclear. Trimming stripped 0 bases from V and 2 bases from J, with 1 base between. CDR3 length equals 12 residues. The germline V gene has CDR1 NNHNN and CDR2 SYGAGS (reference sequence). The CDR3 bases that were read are TGTGCCAGCGGTGATGATGCAGAAACGCTGTAT. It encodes CASGDDAETLY. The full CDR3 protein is CASGDDAETLYF.

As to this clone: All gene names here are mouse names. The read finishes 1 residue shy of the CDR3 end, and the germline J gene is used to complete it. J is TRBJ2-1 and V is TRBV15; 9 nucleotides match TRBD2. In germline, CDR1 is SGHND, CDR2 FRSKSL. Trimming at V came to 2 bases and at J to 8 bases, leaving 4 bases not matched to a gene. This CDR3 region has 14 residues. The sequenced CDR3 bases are TGTGCCAGCAGTTTAACTGGGGGGCGGCCTGAGCAGTTC. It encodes CASSLTGGRPEQF. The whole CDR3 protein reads CASSLTGGRPEQFF.

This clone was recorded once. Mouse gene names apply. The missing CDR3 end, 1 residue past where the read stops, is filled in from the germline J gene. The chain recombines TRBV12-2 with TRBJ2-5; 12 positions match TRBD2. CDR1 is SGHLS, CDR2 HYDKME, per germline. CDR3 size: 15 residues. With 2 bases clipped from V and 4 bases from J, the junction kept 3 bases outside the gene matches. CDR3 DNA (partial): TGTGCCAGCTCTCAGGACTGGGGGGGGGAAGACACCCAGTAC. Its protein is CASSQDWGGEDTQY. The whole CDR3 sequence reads CASSQDWGGEDTQYF.

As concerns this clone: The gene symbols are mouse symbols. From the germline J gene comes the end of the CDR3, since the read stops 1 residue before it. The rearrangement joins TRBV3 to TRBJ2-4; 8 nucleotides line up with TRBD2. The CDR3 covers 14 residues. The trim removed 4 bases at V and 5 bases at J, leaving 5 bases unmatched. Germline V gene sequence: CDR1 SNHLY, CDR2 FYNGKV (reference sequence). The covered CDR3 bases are TGTGCCAGCAGCTCCTCGACTGGGGCAAACACCTTGTAC. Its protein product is CASSSSTGANTLY. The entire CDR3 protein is CASSSSTGANTLYF.

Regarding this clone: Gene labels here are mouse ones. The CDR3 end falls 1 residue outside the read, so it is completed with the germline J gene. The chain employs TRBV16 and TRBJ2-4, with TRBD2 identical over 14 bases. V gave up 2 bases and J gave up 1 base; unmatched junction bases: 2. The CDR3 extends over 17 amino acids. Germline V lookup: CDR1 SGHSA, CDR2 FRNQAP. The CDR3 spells CASSLWGLGGRQNTLYF. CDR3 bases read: TGTGCAAGCAGCTTATGGGGACTGGGGGGGCGTCAAAACACCTTGTAC.

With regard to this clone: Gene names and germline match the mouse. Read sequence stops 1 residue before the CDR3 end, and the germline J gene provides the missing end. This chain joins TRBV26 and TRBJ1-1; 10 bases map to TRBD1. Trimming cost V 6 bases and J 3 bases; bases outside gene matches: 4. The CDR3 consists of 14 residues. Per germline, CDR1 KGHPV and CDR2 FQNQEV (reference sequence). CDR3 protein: CASRTGTGDTEVFF. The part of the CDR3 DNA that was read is TGTGCCAGCAGGACCGGGACAGGGGACACAGAAGTCTTC.

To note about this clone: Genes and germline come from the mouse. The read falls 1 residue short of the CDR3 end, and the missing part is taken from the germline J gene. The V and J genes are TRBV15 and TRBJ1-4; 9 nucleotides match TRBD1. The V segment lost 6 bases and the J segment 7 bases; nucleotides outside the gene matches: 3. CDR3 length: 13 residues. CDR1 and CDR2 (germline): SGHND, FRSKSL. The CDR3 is CASRGTGTERLFF. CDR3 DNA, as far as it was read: TGTGCCAGCAGGGGGACAGGGACCGAAAGATTATTT.

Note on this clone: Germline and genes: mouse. The CDR3: CASSYPNTEVFF. The covered CDR3 bases are TGTGCCAGCAGCTATCCAAACACAGAAGTCTTC. The rearrangement joins TRBV4 to TRBJ1-1; D is unresolved. The CDR3 end falls 1 residue outside the read, so it is completed with the germline J gene. Germline CDR1 is LGHDT and CDR2 is YNNKQL (reference sequence). CDR3 length: 12 amino acids. Trimming removed 3 bases from V and 0 bases from J, with 2 bases in between. Based on the CDR3 plus reference TRBV4 and TRBJ1-1, the full variable domain is ETAVFQTPNYHVTQVGNEVSFNCKQTLGHDTMYWYKQDSKKLLKIMFSYNNKQLIVNETVPRRFSPQSSDKAHLNLRIKSVEPEDSAVYLCASSYPNTEVFFGKGTRLTVV.